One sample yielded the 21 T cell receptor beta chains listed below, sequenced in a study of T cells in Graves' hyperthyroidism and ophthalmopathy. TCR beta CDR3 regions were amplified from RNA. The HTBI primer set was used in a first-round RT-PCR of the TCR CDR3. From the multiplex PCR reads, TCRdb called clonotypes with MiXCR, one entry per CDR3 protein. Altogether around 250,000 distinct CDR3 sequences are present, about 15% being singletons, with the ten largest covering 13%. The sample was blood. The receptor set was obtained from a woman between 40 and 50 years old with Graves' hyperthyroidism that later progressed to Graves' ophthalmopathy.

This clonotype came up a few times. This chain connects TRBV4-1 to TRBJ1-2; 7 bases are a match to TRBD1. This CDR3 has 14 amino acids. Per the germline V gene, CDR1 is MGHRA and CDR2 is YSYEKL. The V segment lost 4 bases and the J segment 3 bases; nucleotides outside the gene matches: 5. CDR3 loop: CASSPYGTDYGYTF. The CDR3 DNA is TGCGCCAGCAGCCCTTACGGGACAGACTATGGCTACACCTTC.

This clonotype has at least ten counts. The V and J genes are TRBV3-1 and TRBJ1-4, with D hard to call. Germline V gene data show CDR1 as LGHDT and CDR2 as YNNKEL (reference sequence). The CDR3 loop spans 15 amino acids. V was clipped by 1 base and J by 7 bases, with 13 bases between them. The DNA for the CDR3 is TGTGCCAGCAGCCAAGGCGGAGGTCCAGGTGAAAAACTGTTTTTT. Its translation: CASSQGGGPGEKLFF.

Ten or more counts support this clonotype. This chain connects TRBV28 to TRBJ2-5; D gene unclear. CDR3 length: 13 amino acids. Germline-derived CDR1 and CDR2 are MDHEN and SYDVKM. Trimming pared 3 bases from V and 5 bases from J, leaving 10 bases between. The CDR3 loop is CASSFLARETQYF. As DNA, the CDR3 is TGTGCCAGCAGTTTTTTGGCGCGGGAGACCCAGTACTTC.

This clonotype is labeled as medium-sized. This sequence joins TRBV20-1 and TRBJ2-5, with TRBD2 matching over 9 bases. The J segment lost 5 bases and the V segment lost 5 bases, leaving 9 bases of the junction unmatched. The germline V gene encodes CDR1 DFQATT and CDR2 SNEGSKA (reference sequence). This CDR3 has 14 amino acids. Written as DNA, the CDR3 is TGCAGTGCTGAAGTAGCGGGAGTCAGGGAGACCCAGTACTTC. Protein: CSAEVAGVRETQYF.

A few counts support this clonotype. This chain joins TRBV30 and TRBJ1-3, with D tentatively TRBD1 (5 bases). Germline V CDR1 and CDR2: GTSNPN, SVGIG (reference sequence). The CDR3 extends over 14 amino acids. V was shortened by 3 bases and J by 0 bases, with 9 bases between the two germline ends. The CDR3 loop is CAWRQVGSGNTIYF. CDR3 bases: TGTGCCTGGAGACAGGTGGGCTCTGGAAACACCATATATTTT.

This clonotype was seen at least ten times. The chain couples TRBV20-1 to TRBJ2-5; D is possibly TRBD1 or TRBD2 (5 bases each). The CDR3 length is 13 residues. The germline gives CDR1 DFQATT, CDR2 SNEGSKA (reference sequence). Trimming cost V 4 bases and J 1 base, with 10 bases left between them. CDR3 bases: TGCAGTGCTATTATGAGGGGCCAAGAGACCCAGTACTTC. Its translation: CSAIMRGQETQYF.

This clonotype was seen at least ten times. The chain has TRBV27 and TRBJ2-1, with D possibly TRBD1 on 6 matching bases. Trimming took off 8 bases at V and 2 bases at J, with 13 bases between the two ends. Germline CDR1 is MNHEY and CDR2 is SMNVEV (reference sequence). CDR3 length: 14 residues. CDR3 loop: CASGDRTPYNEQFF. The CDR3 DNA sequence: TGTGCCAGCGGCGACAGGACGCCCTACAATGAGCAGTTCTTC.

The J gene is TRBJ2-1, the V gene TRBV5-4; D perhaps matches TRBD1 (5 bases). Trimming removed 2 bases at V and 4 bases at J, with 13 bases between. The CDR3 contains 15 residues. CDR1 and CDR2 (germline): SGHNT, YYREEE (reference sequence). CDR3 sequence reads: CASSFGSQGYNEQFF. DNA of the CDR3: TGTGCCAGCAGCTTTGGTTCCCAGGGATACAATGAGCAGTTCTTC. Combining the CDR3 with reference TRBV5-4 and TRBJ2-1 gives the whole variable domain ETGVTQSPTHLIKTRGQQVTLRCSSQSGHNTVSWYQQALGQGPQFIFQYYREEENGRGNFPPRFSGLQFPNYSSELNVNALELDDSALYLCASSFGSQGYNEQFFGPGTRLTVL.

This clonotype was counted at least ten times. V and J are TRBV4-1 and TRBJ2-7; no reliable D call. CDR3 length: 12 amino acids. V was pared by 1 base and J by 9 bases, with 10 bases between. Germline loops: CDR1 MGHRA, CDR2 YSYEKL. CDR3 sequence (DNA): TGCGCCAGCAGCCAAGTTGGGTTAGTGCAGTACTTC. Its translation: CASSQVGLVQYF.

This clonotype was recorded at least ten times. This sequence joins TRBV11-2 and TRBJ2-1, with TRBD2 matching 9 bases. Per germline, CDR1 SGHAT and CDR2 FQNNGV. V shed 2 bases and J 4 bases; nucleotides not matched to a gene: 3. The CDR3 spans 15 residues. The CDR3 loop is CASSLRLAEYNEQFF. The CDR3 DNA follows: TGTGCCAGCAGCTTAAGACTAGCGGAGTACAATGAGCAGTTCTTC.

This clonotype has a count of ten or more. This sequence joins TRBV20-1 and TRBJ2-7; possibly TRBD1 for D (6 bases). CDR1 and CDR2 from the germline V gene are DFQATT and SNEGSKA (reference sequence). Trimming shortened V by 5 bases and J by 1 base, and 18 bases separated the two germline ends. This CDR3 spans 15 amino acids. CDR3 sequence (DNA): TGCAGTGCTGGAAGAATGACAGGACGATCCTACGAGCAGTACTTC. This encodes CSAGRMTGRSYEQYF.

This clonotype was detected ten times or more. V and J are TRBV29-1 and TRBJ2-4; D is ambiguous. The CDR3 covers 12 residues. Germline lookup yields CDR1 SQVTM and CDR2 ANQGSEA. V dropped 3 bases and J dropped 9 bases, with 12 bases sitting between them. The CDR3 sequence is CSVDPGVGIQYF. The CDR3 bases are TGCAGCGTTGATCCTGGGGTTGGCATTCAGTACTTC.

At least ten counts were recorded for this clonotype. The CDR3 sequence: CASSQAVSEQFF. As DNA, the CDR3 is TGCGCCAGCAGCCAGGCAGTAAGTGAGCAGTTCTTC. This rearrangement joins TRBV4-1 to TRBJ2-1; D gene uncertain. CDR1 is MGHRA and CDR2 is YSYEKL in the germline V gene. V shed 3 bases and J shed 9 bases, with 9 bases lying between them. The CDR3 runs to 12 residues.

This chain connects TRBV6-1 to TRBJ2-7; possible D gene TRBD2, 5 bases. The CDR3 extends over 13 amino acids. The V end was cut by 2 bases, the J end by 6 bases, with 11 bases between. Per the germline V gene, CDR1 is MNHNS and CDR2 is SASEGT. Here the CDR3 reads CASSERLASEQYF. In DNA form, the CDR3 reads TGTGCCAGCAGTGAAAGGCTAGCATCCGAGCAGTACTTC.

CDR3 nucleotides: TGCAGCGTTGAAGATGTAGCGGGGGCTTACAATGAGCAGTTCTTC. It codes for CSVEDVAGAYNEQFF. This rearrangement joins TRBV29-1 to TRBJ2-1; 9 nucleotides match TRBD2. The CDR3 spans 15 residues. Germline CDR1 is SQVTM and CDR2 is ANQGSEA. V gave up 0 bases and J gave up 4 bases; unmatched junction bases: 4.

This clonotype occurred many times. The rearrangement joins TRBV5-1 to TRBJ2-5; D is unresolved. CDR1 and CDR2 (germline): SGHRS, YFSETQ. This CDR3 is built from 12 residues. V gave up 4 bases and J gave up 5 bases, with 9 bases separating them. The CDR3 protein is CASSVTVETQYF. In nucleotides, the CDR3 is TGCGCCAGCAGCGTAACTGTTGAGACCCAGTACTTC.

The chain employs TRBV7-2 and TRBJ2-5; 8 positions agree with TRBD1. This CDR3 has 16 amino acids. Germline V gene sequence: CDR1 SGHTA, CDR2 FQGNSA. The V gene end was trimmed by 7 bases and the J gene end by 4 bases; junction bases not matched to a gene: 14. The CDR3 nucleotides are TGTGCCAGCACCCCGCCGGGACAGGCCAGTCTAGAGACCCAGTACTTC. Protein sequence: CASTPPGQASLETQYF.

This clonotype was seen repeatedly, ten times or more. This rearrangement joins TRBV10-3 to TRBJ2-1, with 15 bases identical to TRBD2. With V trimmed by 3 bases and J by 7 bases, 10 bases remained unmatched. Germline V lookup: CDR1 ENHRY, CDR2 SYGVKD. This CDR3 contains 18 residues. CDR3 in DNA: TGTGCCATCAGTGACCCGGGACTAGCGGGAGGATTGGGGAATGAGCAGTTCTTC. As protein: CAISDPGLAGGLGNEQFF.

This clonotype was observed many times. DNA of the CDR3: TGTGCCAGCAGCCAGGACAGCGTATCCACCGGGGAGCTGTTTTTT. Amino acid sequence: CASSQDSVSTGELFF. The V and J genes are TRBV6-1 and TRBJ2-2; D might be TRBD1 (6 bases). With 6 bases removed from V and 4 bases from J, the gap between germline ends came to 15 bases. This CDR3 has 15 amino acids. CDR1 is MNHNS and CDR2 is SASEGT in the germline V gene.

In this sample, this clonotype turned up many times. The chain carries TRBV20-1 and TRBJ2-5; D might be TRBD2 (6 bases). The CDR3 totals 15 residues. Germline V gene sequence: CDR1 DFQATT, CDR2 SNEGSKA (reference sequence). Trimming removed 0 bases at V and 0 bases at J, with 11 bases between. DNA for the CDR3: TGCAGTGCTAGAGATCGGGAGACGAACCAAGAGACCCAGTACTTC. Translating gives CSARDRETNQETQYF.

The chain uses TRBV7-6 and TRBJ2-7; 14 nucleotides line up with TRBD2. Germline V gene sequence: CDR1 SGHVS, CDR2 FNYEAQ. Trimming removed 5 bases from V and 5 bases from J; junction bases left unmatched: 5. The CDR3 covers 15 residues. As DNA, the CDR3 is TGTGCCAGCAGCCTCCTGGGACTAGCGGGAGACGAGCAGTACTTC. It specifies CASSLLGLAGDEQYF. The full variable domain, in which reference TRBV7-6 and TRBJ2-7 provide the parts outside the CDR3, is GAGVSQSPRYKVTKRGQDVALRCDPISGHVSLYWYRQALGQGPEFLTYFNYEAQQDKSGLPNDRFSAERPEGSISTLTIQRTEQRDSAMYRCASSLLGLAGDEQYFGPGTRLTVT.